This entry lists 19 T cell receptor beta chains sequenced from one sample in a study of beta chain features in type 1 diabetes listed by TCRdb under 2018. The library was produced with the immunoSEQ multiplex PCR assay. The entire amount of isolated RNA was reverse transcribed using the High Capacity cDNA Reverse Transcription Kit, so the sequenced TCRB transcripts were expressed ones. The immuneACCESS repertoire file appears here via TCRdb, limited to in-frame rearrangements. These files lack a portion of the clones; in checked studies, under half of the deficit traces to unresolved V genes, and the cause of the others is not known. A total of 300,000 to 350,000 clones appear in this sample, 20% of them only once. 0.044% of the sample is taken by the ten largest. The sequencing input was naive CD4+ T cells from blood. In light of the paper, this sample's cell subset or site label describes: true naive CD4+ T cells. The receptors stem from a woman between 18 and 30 years old in good health.

This clone has only one observation. The chain combines TRBV4-2 with TRBJ2-6, with 8 bases lining up with TRBD1. The J segment lost 2 bases and the V segment lost 6 bases, leaving 9 bases of the junction unmatched. This CDR3 is built from 17 residues. Germline V gene data show CDR1 as LGHNA and CDR2 as YNFKEQ. This chain's CDR3 is CASRHTGTGPGANVLTF. The CDR3 DNA reads TGTGCCAGCAGGCACACCGGGACAGGACCTGGGGCCAACGTCCTGACTTTC.

This chain joins TRBV25-1 and TRBJ2-7; 8 bases agree with TRBD1. With V trimmed by 3 bases and J by 5 bases, 3 bases remained unmatched. CDR3 length: 13 amino acids. Germline V gives CDR1 MGHDK, CDR2 SYGVNS. CDR3: CASSDQTGDEQYF. The CDR3 region has the DNA TGTGCCAGCAGTGACCAGACAGGGGACGAGCAGTACTTC.

The chain employs TRBV27 and TRBJ1-5; perhaps TRBD1 as D (5 bases). Looked up from germline, CDR1 is MNHEY and CDR2 is SMNVEV (reference sequence). The CDR3 loop spans 17 amino acids. V lost 1 base and J 4 bases, leaving 17 bases between the germline ends. The CDR3 coding sequence is TGTGCCAGCAGTTTATTCTTCGTTGACAGCCTGAATCAGCCCCAGCATTTT. Translation gives CASSLFFVDSLNQPQHF.

The chain couples TRBV6-1 to TRBJ2-3, with a possible D match to TRBD2 (5 bases). The V and J ends lost 1 base and 3 bases respectively, with 8 bases between them. Per the germline V gene, CDR1 is MNHNS and CDR2 is SASEGT. This CDR3 comprises 14 residues. This chain's CDR3 is CASSEVGRTDTQYF. CDR3 nucleotides: TGTGCCAGCAGTGAAGTAGGGAGAACAGATACGCAGTATTTT.

This clone turned up a few times. The chain carries TRBV30 and TRBJ1-1; a possible D gene is TRBD1 (5 bases). The CDR3 covers 11 residues. Germline CDR1 and CDR2: GTSNPN and SVGIG (reference sequence). Trimming took 1 base from V and 11 from J, leaving 11 bases between them. CDR3 loop: CAWSAGRVAFF. The CDR3, as DNA: TGTGCCTGGAGTGCCGGCAGGGTCGCTTTCTTT.

V gene TRBV5-1 combines with J gene TRBJ2-1; D perhaps matches TRBD2 (5 bases). Germline V gives CDR1 SGHRS, CDR2 YFSETQ. Trimming took off 1 base at V and 5 bases at J, with 16 bases between the two ends. This CDR3 has 16 amino acids. The CDR3 protein is CASSLLASGANNEQFF. In DNA, the CDR3 is TGCGCCAGCAGCTTGTTGGCCAGCGGAGCGAACAATGAGCAGTTCTTC. The full variable domain, its missing parts supplied by reference TRBV5-1 and TRBJ2-1, is KAGVTQTPRYLIKTRGQQVTLSCSPISGHRSVSWYQQTPGQGLQFLFEYFSETQRNKGNFPGRFSGRQFSNSRSEMNVSTLELGDSALYLCASSLLASGANNEQFFGPGTRLTVL.

J is TRBJ2-7 and V is TRBV29-1; maybe TRBD1 (6 bases). The CDR3 covers 13 residues. Trimming shortened V by 5 bases and J by 2 bases, and 13 bases separated the two germline ends. Germline V lookup: CDR1 SQVTM, CDR2 ANQGSEA. The CDR3 sequence is CSVRRDTTYEQYF. The CDR3 DNA reads as TGCAGCGTTCGACGGGACACCACCTACGAGCAGTACTTC.

The CDR3 loop reads CASNSGGSDEQFF. The CDR3, as DNA: TGTGCCAGCAATAGCGGGGGGTCCGATGAGCAGTTCTTC. The chain employs TRBV2 and TRBJ2-1, with 10 bases identical to TRBD2. Germline values: CDR1 SNHLY, CDR2 FYNNEI. V lost 7 bases, J lost 8 bases, and 5 bases stayed unmatched. This CDR3 spans 13 amino acids.

This clone was detected only a few times. The V and J genes are TRBV2 and TRBJ2-3; 9 positions agree with TRBD1. Losses at the gene ends were 6 bases for V and 0 bases for J; bases not matched to a gene: 7. The CDR3 totals 16 residues. The V gene's germline CDR1 is SNHLY and CDR2 FYNNEI. The CDR3, as DNA: TGTGCCAGCAGGAAAGGGACAGGGAGGAGCACAGATACGCAGTATTTT. It translates to CASRKGTGRSTDTQYF.

This clone has a handful of counts. J is TRBJ2-3 and V is TRBV5-1; 10 bases are a match to TRBD2. Germline loops: CDR1 SGHRS, CDR2 YFSETQ. Trimming took 4 bases from V and 2 from J; bases not matched to a gene: 4. There are 15 residues in the CDR3. The DNA of the CDR3 is TGCGCCAGCAGCCCCGGGACTAGCGCCACAGATACGCAGTATTTT. Translation gives CASSPGTSATDTQYF. Full variable domain (outside the CDR3, taken from reference TRBV5-1 and TRBJ2-3): KAGVTQTPRYLIKTRGQQVTLSCSPISGHRSVSWYQQTPGQGLQFLFEYFSETQRNKGNFPGRFSGRQFSNSRSEMNVSTLELGDSALYLCASSPGTSATDTQYFGPGTRLTVL.

The table lists this clone with a few counts. V usage is TRBV29-1 and J usage is TRBJ1-1, with D hard to call. The germline CDR1 and CDR2 sequences are SQVTM and ANQGSEA. This CDR3 spans 14 amino acids. V lost 6 bases and J lost 1, with 15 bases in between. CDR3: CSVSGSSSNTEAFF. The CDR3 DNA sequence: TGCAGCGTCTCAGGTAGTAGTTCGAACACTGAAGCTTTCTTT. Complete variable domain (other parts from reference TRBV29-1 and TRBJ1-1): SAVISQKPSRDICQRGTSLTIQCQVDSQVTMMFWYRQQPGQSLTLIATANQGSEATYESGFVIDKFPISRPNLTFSTLTVSNMSPEDSSIYLCSVSGSSSNTEAFFGQGTRLTVV.

V and J are TRBV29-1 and TRBJ2-3; 11 nucleotides line up with TRBD2. J gave up 3 bases and V 1 base, and 15 bases lay outside the gene matches. CDR1 is SQVTM, CDR2 ANQGSEA, per germline. This CDR3 region has 19 residues. The CDR3 DNA is TGCAGCGTTGAAGCGGGGGGTAGCGGGGGGGAGTTCACAACAGATACGCAGTATTTT. Amino acids: CSVEAGGSGGEFTTDTQYF.

This chain joins TRBV7-2 and TRBJ2-3; 8 bases align to TRBD2. This CDR3 contains 15 residues. V was clipped by 1 base and J by 5 bases; unmatched bases: 5. Germline V gene lookup returns CDR1 SGHTA and CDR2 FQGNSA. The CDR3 loop is CASSLGGGPVDTQYF. CDR3 DNA sequence: TGTGCCAGCAGCTTAGGCGGGGGGCCGGTAGATACGCAGTATTTT.

This clone was recorded a few times. V is TRBV30 and J is TRBJ1-2; TRBD1 is a possible D gene (6 bases). This CDR3 region has 14 residues. Trimming left V 5 bases short and J 0 bases short, with 13 bases between. Looked up from germline, CDR1 is GTSNPN and CDR2 is SVGIG (reference sequence). The CDR3 reads CAWDDQGTNYGYTF. Written as DNA, the CDR3 is TGTGCCTGGGACGATCAGGGGACTAACTATGGCTACACCTTC.

This chain links TRBV6-5 with TRBJ1-1; no firm D call. The germline gives CDR1 MNHEY, CDR2 SVGAGI. The germline V and J ends were trimmed by 7 bases and 0 bases, with 12 bases remaining between them. The CDR3 is 14 residues long. CDR3 in DNA: TGTGCCAGCACCACCGGTGCCATGAACACTGAAGCTTTCTTT. Translating it yields CASTTGAMNTEAFF.

This clone was counted only a few times. V is TRBV30 and J is TRBJ1-5, with D uncertain. The V and J ends lost 1 base and 4 bases respectively, with 8 bases between them. In germline, CDR1 is GTSNPN, CDR2 SVGIG (reference sequence). The CDR3 runs to 13 residues. Here the CDR3 reads CAWSAAGNQPQHF. In nucleotides, the CDR3 is TGTGCCTGGAGTGCTGCGGGGAATCAGCCCCAGCATTTT.

This clone showed up just a few times. This chain joins TRBV6-1 and TRBJ2-7; TRBD1 matches at 8 bases. Germline assignment: CDR1 MNHNS and CDR2 SASEGT. This CDR3 is built from 14 residues. Unmatched junction bases numbered 4, after V lost 1 base and J lost 5 bases. The CDR3 protein is CASSEGQGFDEQYF. CDR3 nucleotides: TGTGCCAGCAGTGAAGGACAGGGGTTCGACGAGCAGTACTTC.

In its sample, this clone was seen a few times. V gene TRBV7-9 combines with J gene TRBJ2-1, with a weak D call TRBD1 (6 bases). The V gene's germline CDR1 is SEHNR and CDR2 FQNEAQ (reference sequence). V was cut by 5 bases and J by 5 bases, with 13 bases left in between. CDR3 length equals 14 residues. The CDR3 DNA follows: TGTGCCAGCAGCGCACGGGACAATAACAATGAGCAGTTCTTC. It translates to CASSARDNNNEQFF. The full variable domain, rest sourced from reference TRBV7-9 and TRBJ2-1, is DTGVSQNPRHKITKRGQNVTFRCDPISEHNRLYWYRQTLGQGPEFLTYFQNEAQLEKSRLLSDRFSAERPKGSFSTLEIQRTEQGDSAMYLCASSARDNNNEQFFGPGTRLTVL.

The chain couples TRBV5-1 to TRBJ2-7, with 12 positions matching TRBD2. In germline, CDR1 is SGHRS, CDR2 YFSETQ. The trim removed 4 bases at V and 0 bases at J, leaving 5 bases unmatched. The CDR3 sequence is 16 residues long. The CDR3, as DNA: TGCGCCAGCAGCCCCGGGACTAGCGGGCCCTCCTACGAGCAGTACTTC. It is translated as CASSPGTSGPSYEQYF.